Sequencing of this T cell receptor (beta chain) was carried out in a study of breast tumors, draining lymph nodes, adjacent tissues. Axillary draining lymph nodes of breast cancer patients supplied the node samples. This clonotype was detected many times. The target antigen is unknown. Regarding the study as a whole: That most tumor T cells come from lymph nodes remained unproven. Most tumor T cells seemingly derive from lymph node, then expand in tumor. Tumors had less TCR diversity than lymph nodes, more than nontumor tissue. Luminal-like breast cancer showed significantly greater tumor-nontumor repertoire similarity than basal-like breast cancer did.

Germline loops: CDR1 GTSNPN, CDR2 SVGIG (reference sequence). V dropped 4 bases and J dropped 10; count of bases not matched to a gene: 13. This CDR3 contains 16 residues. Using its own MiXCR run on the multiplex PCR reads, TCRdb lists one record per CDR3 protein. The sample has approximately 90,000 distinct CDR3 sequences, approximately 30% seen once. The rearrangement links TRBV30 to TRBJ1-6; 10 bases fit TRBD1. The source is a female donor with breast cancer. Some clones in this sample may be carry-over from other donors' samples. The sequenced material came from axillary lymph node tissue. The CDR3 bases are TGTGCCTGGAACCGCCTACTAGGGACAGGGGCCTCACCCCTCCACTTT. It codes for CAWNRLLGTGASPLHF.